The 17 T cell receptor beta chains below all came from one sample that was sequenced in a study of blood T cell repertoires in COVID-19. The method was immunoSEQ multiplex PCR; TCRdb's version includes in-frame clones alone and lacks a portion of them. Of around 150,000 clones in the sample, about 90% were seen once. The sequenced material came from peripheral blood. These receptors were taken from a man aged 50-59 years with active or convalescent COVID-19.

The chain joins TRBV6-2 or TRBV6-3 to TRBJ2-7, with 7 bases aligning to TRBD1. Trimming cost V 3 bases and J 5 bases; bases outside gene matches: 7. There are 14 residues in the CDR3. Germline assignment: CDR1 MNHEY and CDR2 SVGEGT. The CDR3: CASSYLDRVNEQYF. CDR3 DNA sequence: TGTGCCAGCAGTTATCTCGACAGGGTAAACGAGCAGTACTTC.

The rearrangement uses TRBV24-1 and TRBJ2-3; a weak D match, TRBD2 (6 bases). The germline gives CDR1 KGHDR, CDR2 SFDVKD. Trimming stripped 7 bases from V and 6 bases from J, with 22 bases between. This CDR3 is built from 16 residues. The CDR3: CATRPSHTGVLDTQYF. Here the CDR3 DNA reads TGTGCCACCAGGCCCTCTCACACGGGAGTTTTGGATACGCAGTATTTT.

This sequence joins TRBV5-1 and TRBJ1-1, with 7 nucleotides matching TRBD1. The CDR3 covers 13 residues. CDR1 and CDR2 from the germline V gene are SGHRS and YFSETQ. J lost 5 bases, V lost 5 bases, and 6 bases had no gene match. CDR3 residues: CASSTRGRTEAFF. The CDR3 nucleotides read TGCGCCAGCAGTACGAGGGGGCGAACTGAAGCTTTCTTT.

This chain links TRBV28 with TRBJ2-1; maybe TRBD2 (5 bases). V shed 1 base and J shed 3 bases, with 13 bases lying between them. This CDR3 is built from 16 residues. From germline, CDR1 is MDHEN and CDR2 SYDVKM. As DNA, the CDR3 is TGTGCCAGCAGTTTATTTTCGGGGAAGAGCTACAATGAGCAGTTCTTC. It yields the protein CASSLFSGKSYNEQFF. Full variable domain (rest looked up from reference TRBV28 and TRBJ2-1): DVKVTQSSRYLVKRTGEKVFLECVQDMDHENMFWYRQDPGLGLRLIYFSYDVKMKEKGDIPEGYSVSREKKERFSLILESASTNQTSMYLCASSLFSGKSYNEQFFGPGTRLTVL.

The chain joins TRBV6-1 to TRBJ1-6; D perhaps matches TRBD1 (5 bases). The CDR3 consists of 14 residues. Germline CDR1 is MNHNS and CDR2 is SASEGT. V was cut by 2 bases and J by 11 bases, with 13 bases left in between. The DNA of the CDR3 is TGTGCCAGCAGTGAACCGGGGGTCAGACCACCCCTCCACTTT. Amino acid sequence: CASSEPGVRPPLHF.

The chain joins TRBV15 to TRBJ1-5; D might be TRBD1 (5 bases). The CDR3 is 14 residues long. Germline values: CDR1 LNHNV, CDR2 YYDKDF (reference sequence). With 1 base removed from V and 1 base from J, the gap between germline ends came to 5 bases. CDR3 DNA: TGTGCCACCAGCAGAGGACAGAGCAATCAGCCCCAGCATTTT. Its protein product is CATSRGQSNQPQHF. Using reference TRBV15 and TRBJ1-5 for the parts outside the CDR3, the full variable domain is DAMVIQNPRYQVTQFGKPVTLSCSQTLNHNVMYWYQQKSSQAPKLLFHYYDKDFNNEADTPDNFQSRRPNTSFCFLDIRSPGLGDTAMYLCATSRGQSNQPQHFGDGTRLSIL.

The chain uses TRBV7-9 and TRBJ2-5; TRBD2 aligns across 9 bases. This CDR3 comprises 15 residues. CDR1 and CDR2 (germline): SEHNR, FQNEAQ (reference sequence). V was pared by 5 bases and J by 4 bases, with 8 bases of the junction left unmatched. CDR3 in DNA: TGTGCCAGCAGCCCCCAAAGCGGGAGGATAGAGACCCAGTACTTC. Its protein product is CASSPQSGRIETQYF.

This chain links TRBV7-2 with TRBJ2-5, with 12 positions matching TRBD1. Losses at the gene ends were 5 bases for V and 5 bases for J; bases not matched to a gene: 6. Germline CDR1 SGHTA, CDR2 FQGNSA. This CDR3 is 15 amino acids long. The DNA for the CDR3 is TGTGCCAGCAGCGCCGCCGGGACAGGGGGCGAGACCCAGTACTTC. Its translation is CASSAAGTGGETQYF.

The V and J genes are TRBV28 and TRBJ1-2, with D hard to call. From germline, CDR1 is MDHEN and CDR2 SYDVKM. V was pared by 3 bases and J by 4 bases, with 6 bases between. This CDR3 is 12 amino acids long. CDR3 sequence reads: CASSFGVYGYTF. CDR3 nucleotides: TGTGCCAGCAGTTTCGGGGTCTATGGCTACACCTTC.

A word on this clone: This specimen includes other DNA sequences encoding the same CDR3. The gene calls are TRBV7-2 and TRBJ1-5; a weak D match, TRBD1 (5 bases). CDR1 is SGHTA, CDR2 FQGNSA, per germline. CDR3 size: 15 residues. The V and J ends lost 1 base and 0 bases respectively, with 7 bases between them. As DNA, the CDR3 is TGTGCCAGCAGCTTAGGAAGGGGTAGCAATCAGCCCCAGCATTTT. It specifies CASSLGRGSNQPQHF.

The CDR3 loop is CASSDQREGTGELFF. The CDR3 DNA follows: TGCGCCAGCAGTGATCAGCGGGAGGGTACCGGGGAGCTGTTTTTT. The chain combines TRBV10-1 with TRBJ2-2; 10 bases map to TRBD2. The V segment lost 3 bases and the J segment 5 bases; nucleotides outside the gene matches: 3. The CDR3 has 15 amino acids. Germline loops: CDR1 WNHNN, CDR2 SYGVQD (reference sequence).

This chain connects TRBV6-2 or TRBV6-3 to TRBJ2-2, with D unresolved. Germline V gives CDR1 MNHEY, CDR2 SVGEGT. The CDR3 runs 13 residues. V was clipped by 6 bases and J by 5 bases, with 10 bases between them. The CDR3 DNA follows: TGTGCCAGCAGCGTAATTATGACCGGGGAGCTGTTTTTT. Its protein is CASSVIMTGELFF.

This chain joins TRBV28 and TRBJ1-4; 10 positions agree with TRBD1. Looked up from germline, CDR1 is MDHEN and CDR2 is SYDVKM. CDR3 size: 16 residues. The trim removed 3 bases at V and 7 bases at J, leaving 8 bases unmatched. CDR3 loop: CASSFRDRGRGEKLFF. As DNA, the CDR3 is TGTGCCAGCAGTTTCCGGGACAGGGGACGGGGTGAAAAACTGTTTTTT.

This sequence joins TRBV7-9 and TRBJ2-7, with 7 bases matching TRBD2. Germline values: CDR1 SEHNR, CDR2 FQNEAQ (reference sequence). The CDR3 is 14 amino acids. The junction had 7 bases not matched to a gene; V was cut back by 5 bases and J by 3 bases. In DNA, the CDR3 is TGTGCCAGCAGCCCTCGACTAGCTAGCTACGAGCAGTACTTC. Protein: CASSPRLASYEQYF. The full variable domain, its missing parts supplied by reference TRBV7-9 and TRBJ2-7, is DTGVSQNPRHKITKRGQNVTFRCDPISEHNRLYWYRQTLGQGPEFLTYFQNEAQLEKSRLLSDRFSAERPKGSFSTLEIQRTEQGDSAMYLCASSPRLASYEQYFGPGTRLTVT.

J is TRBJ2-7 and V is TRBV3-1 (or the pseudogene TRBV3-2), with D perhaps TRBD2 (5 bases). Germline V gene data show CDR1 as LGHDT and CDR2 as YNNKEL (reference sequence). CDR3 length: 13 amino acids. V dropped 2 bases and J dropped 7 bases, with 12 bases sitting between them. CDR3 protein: CASSQKVGKEQYF. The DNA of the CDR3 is TGTGCCAGCAGCCAAAAGGTCGGGAAAGAGCAGTACTTC.

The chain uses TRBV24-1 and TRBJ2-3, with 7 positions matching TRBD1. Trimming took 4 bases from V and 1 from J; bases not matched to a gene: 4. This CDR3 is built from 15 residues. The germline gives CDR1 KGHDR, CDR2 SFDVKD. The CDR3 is CATSDAGTGTDTQYF. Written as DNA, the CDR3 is TGTGCCACCAGTGACGCCGGGACAGGCACAGATACGCAGTATTTT.

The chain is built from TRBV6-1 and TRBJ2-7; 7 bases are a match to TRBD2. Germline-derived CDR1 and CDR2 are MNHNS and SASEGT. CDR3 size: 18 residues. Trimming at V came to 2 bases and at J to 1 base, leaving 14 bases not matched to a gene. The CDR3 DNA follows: TGTGCCAGCAGTGAAAACCCTCCGTGGCTAGCGGTGTCCTACGAGCAGTACTTC. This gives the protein CASSENPPWLAVSYEQYF.